This entry features one TCR beta chain sequence. Its antigen is unknown. This record comes from a study of radiotherapy plus CTLA-4 blockade in lung cancer. The data were produced by immunoSEQ multiplex PCR, yet TCRdb's version contains in-frame clones alone and is incomplete. The sample contains tens of thousands of clones, 84% of which appear only once. Regarding the study as a whole: Alongside interferon-beta, early blood T cell clone dynamics were reportedly the best predictor of response. Expansion of tumor-derived TCR clones was observed in blood after radiotherapy plus ipilimumab.

The CDR3 loop spans 18 amino acids. Germline V gene data show CDR1 as SQVTM and CDR2 as ANQGSEA. Trimming took 4 bases from V and 4 from J, leaving 28 bases between them. The sequencing used peripheral blood, collected from a patient treated with radiotherapy plus ipilimumab. The rearrangement joins TRBV29-1 to TRBJ1-2; the D gene is possibly TRBD1 (6 bases). The receptor was isolated from a human donor with non-small cell lung cancer whose response to radiotherapy plus ipilimumab could not be evaluated. CDR3 sequence: CSVARGTVRDTDFYGYTF. DNA of the CDR3: TGCAGCGTTGCACGTGGCACCGTTCGGGACACCGACTTCTATGGCTACACCTTC.